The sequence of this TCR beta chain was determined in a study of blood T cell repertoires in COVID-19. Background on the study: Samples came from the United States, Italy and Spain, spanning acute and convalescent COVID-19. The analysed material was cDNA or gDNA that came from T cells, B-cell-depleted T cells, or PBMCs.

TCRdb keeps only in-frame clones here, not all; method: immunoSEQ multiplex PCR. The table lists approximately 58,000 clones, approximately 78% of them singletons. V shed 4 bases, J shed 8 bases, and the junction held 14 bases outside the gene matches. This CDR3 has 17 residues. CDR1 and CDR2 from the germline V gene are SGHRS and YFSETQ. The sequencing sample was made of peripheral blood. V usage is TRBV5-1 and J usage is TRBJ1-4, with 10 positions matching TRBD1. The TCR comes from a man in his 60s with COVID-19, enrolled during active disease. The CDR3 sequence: CASSTGPGQGREEKLFF. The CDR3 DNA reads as TGCGCCAGCAGCACTGGCCCGGGACAGGGGAGGGAAGAAAAACTGTTTTTT.